A selection of T cell receptor beta chains follows, all from one sample in a study of shared clonotypes between healthy human individuals. Profiled with immunoSEQ multiplex PCR; TCRdb holds only in-frame clones, not every one. Among over 2 million clones listed, roughly 94% were seen once. Sample: naive CD4+ T cells sorted from blood. The receptors were gathered from a man aged 18 to 30 in good health. Both conserved end residues are part of each CDR3. Fields, in order: J gene, D gene, V gene, clone size, CDR3 DNA, CDR3 protein. D genes are given only for firm matches. The size entry is marked missing in some rows and otherwise reads once, few, many or a size class.

J: TRBJ1-6
D: TRBD1
V: TRBV27
size: .
DNA: TGTGCCAGCAGTTCAGACAGGGTGCGTAATTCACCCCTCCACTTT
CDR3: CASSSDRVRNSPLHF

J: TRBJ2-1
D: TRBD1
V: TRBV7-9
size: .
DNA: TGTGCCAGCAGCTTAACAGGGGGCTCCTACAATGAGCAGTTCTTC
CDR3: CASSLTGGSYNEQFF

J: TRBJ1-1
D: TRBD1
V: TRBV7-8
size: .
DNA: TGTGCCAGCAGTCCTTGGACAGGGGGTATTGAAGCTTTCTTT
CDR3: CASSPWTGGIEAFF

J: TRBJ1-1
D: .
V: TRBV10-3
size: .
DNA: TGTGCCATCGGGCAGGGCGGCACTGAAGCTTTCTTT
CDR3: CAIGQGGTEAFF

J: TRBJ2-4
D: TRBD1
V: TRBV5-1
size: .
DNA: TGCGCCAGCCGTTACGCGGACAGGGCCGACATTCAGTACTTC
CDR3: CASRYADRADIQYF

J: TRBJ2-7
D: TRBD1
V: TRBV11-2
size: once
DNA: TGTGCCAGCAGCCGGGACAGGGTTGGCGAGCAGTACTTC
CDR3: CASSRDRVGEQYF

J: TRBJ2-7
D: .
V: TRBV9
size: .
DNA: TGTGCCAGCAGCGGCACAGGGAACTACGAGCAGTACTTC
CDR3: CASSGTGNYEQYF

J: TRBJ2-1
D: TRBD2
V: TRBV7-9
size: .
DNA: TGTGCCAGCAGCTTAGAACTAGCGGAAGACAATGAGCAGTTCTTC
CDR3: CASSLELAEDNEQFF

J: TRBJ2-7
D: .
V: TRBV6-6
size: once
DNA: TGTGCCAGCAGTATGAATCGGCCAGGGATCGCCTACGAGCAGTACTTC
CDR3: CASSMNRPGIAYEQYF

J: TRBJ1-2
D: .
V: TRBV9
size: .
DNA: TGTGCCAGCAGCGACGAGGGGAGCTATGGCTACACCTTC
CDR3: CASSDEGSYGYTF

J: TRBJ1-2
D: TRBD1
V: TRBV5-4
size: .
DNA: TGTGCCAGCAGCATCAGACAGGGTCCCAACTATGGCTACACCTTC
CDR3: CASSIRQGPNYGYTF

J: TRBJ1-2
D: TRBD1
V: TRBV11-2
size: once
DNA: TGTGCCAGCAGCCAAAGACAGGGGGCGGACTATGGCTACACCTTC
CDR3: CASSQRQGADYGYTF

J: TRBJ2-7
D: TRBD1
V: TRBV15
size: .
DNA: TGTGCCACCAGCAGAGAGAAAGACAGGGTTTACGAGCAGTACTTC
CDR3: CATSREKDRVYEQYF

J: TRBJ2-1
D: .
V: TRBV5-1
size: .
DNA: TGCGCCAGCAGCCTGGAGAGTCCGGTGTACAATGAGCAGTTCTTC
CDR3: CASSLESPVYNEQFF

J: TRBJ1-6
D: TRBD1
V: TRBV6-1
size: .
DNA: TGTGCCAGCAGTGAACTACAGGGGAATTCACCCCTCCACTTT
CDR3: CASSELQGNSPLHF

J: TRBJ2-3
D: TRBD2
V: TRBV4-2
size: .
DNA: TGTGCCAGCAGCCGGGTTTTAGGGATAGCGGGGGATTCTAGCACAGATACGCAGTATTTT
CDR3: CASSRVLGIAGDSSTDTQYF

J: TRBJ1-5
D: .
V: TRBV25-1
size: .
DNA: TGTGCCAGCAGGACAGAAAATCAGCCCCAGCATTTT
CDR3: CASRTENQPQHF

J: TRBJ1-6
D: .
V: TRBV5-4
size: .
DNA: TGTGCCAGCAGCCCGGGGGGACCCACGCTTGTAGGGTCACCCCTCCACTTT
CDR3: CASSPGGPTLVGSPLHF

J: TRBJ1-2
D: .
V: TRBV28
size: .
DNA: TGTGCCATCCTAAATACCGGAGGGCACTATGGCTACACCTTC
CDR3: CAILNTGGHYGYTF

J: TRBJ1-4
D: TRBD1
V: TRBV28
size: .
DNA: TGTGCCAGCAGGGAAACAGGGGGCAAACATGAAAAACTGTTTTTT
CDR3: CASRETGGKHEKLFF

J: TRBJ2-3
D: .
V: TRBV7-8
size: .
DNA: TGTGCCAGCAGCACGTCTCTGCTGGAGCAAGATACGCAGTATTTT
CDR3: CASSTSLLEQDTQYF

J: TRBJ2-3
D: .
V: TRBV5-1
size: .
DNA: TGCGCCAGCAGCTTGGACTCGCTGGGTCCCATCACAGATACGCAGTATTTT
CDR3: CASSLDSLGPITDTQYF

J: TRBJ1-2
D: TRBD1
V: TRBV12-5
size: .
DNA: TGTGCTAGTGCCTTGGGCAGGGGGCATAATGGCTACACCTTC
CDR3: CASALGRGHNGYTF

J: TRBJ1-1
D: TRBD1
V: TRBV5-1
size: .
DNA: TGCGCCAGCAGCCAAACAGGGGCCACTCTGAACACTGAAGCTTTCTTT
CDR3: CASSQTGATLNTEAFF

J: TRBJ1-2
D: TRBD1
V: TRBV7-9
size: .
DNA: TGTGCCAGCAGCTTAGCAGGGGGCGATTCTAGGGGCTACACCTTC
CDR3: CASSLAGGDSRGYTF

J: TRBJ2-7
D: TRBD1
V: TRBV6-5
size: once
DNA: TGTGCCAGCAGCCCCGGGACAGACTCCTACGAGCAGTACTTC
CDR3: CASSPGTDSYEQYF

J: TRBJ1-1
D: .
V: TRBV2
size: .
DNA: TGTGCCAGCAGTCCGAGGGGCAGGGACCGAGCTTTCTTT
CDR3: CASSPRGRDRAFF

J: TRBJ1-2
D: .
V: TRBV7-9
size: .
DNA: TGTGCCAGCAGCGAGGCGTCGGGGAAACATGGCTACACCTTC
CDR3: CASSEASGKHGYTF

J: TRBJ2-7
D: .
V: TRBV5-1
size: .
DNA: TGCGCCAGCAGCTTGGAGGGCGCGTACGAGCAGTACTTC
CDR3: CASSLEGAYEQYF

J: TRBJ1-3
D: .
V: TRBV5-4
size: once
DNA: TGTGCCAGCAGCGCCGGGAGCTCTGGAAACACCATATATTTT
CDR3: CASSAGSSGNTIYF

J: TRBJ1-3
D: .
V: TRBV5-1
size: .
DNA: TGCGCCAGCAGTCCCGGCCCCGGCAGGTCGGATGGTGGAAACACCATATATTTT
CDR3: CASSPGPGRSDGGNTIYF

J: TRBJ1-6
D: TRBD1
V: TRBV27
size: .
DNA: TGTGCCAGCAGTTTAATTACAGGGGGCAATTCACCCCTCCACTTT
CDR3: CASSLITGGNSPLHF

J: TRBJ1-4
D: .
V: TRBV30
size: .
DNA: TGTGCCTGGAGGGCTGGGGCTAATGAAAAACTGTTTTTT
CDR3: CAWRAGANEKLFF

J: TRBJ1-2
D: .
V: TRBV10-3
size: .
DNA: TGTGCCATCAGTGAGATGGAGACGGGGCTCGGTGGCTACACCTTC
CDR3: CAISEMETGLGGYTF

J: TRBJ1-2
D: .
V: TRBV19
size: .
DNA: TGTGCCAGTAGTGCGGGGGGAGGCTACACCTTC
CDR3: CASSAGGGYTF

J: TRBJ1-1
D: .
V: TRBV18
size: .
DNA: TGTGCCAGCTCACCCTTGACAGCGCCGACTGAAGCTTTCTTT
CDR3: CASSPLTAPTEAFF

J: TRBJ1-1
D: TRBD1
V: TRBV18
size: once
DNA: TGTGCCAGCTCACCTTTTAATCTTCGGACAGGGGGCACTGAAGCTTTCTTT
CDR3: CASSPFNLRTGGTEAFF

J: TRBJ1-6
D: .
V: TRBV7-3
size: once
DNA: TGTGCCAGCAGCTTAAGCGGACCTAATTCACCCCTCCACTTT
CDR3: CASSLSGPNSPLHF

J: TRBJ1-2
D: .
V: TRBV19
size: .
DNA: TGTGCCAGTAGTATAGATCTTAAGAGCAGGGGTGTAGGCTACACCTTC
CDR3: CASSIDLKSRGVGYTF

J: TRBJ1-4
D: .
V: TRBV28
size: once
DNA: TGTGCCAGCAGCTTCCAGATTTGGACAGCAGACCCAACTAATGAAAAACTGTTTTTT
CDR3: CASSFQIWTADPTNEKLFF

J: TRBJ2-3
D: TRBD1
V: TRBV29-1
size: .
DNA: TGCAGCGTTGATAATGGGCGGACAGGGTCGACAGATACGCAGTATTTT
CDR3: CSVDNGRTGSTDTQYF

J: TRBJ1-2
D: TRBD1
V: TRBV19
size: .
DNA: TGTGCCAGTAGTACGACCCGGGACAGCAGTGGCTACACCTTC
CDR3: CASSTTRDSSGYTF

J: TRBJ2-7
D: TRBD2
V: TRBV5-1
size: .
DNA: TGCGCCAGCGCGACGGGTGCGGGAGAATCTTACGAGCAGTACTTC
CDR3: CASATGAGESYEQYF

J: TRBJ1-2
D: .
V: TRBV28
size: .
DNA: TGTGCCAGCGGGCTCACAGACACAGTTAATGGCTACACCTTC
CDR3: CASGLTDTVNGYTF

J: TRBJ2-2
D: .
V: TRBV11-2
size: .
DNA: TGTGCCAGCAGCTTAGGGGTAGGGAACACCGGGGAGCTGTTTTTT
CDR3: CASSLGVGNTGELFF

J: TRBJ1-5
D: .
V: TRBV2
size: .
DNA: TGTGCCAGCAGAGGGGCCGGTATAGGCAATCAGCCCCAGCATTTT
CDR3: CASRGAGIGNQPQHF